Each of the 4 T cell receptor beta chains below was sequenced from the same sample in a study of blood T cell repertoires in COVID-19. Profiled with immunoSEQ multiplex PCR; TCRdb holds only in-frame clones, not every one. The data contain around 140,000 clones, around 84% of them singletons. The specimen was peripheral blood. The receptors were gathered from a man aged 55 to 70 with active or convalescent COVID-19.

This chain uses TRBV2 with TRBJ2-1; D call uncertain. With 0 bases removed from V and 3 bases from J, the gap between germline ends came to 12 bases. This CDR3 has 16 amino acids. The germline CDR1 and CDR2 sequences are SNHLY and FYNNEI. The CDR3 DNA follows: TGTGCCAGCAGTGAAGCGCTTCGTCAGGTCTACAATGAGCAGTTCTTC. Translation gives CASSEALRQVYNEQFF.

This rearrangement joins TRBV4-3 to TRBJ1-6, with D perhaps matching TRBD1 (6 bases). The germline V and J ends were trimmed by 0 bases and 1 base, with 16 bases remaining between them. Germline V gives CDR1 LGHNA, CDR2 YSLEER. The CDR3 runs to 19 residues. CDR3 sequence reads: CASSQDWVGAISYNSPLHF. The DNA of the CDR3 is TGCGCCAGCAGCCAAGATTGGGTGGGGGCAATATCCTATAATTCACCCCTCCACTTT.

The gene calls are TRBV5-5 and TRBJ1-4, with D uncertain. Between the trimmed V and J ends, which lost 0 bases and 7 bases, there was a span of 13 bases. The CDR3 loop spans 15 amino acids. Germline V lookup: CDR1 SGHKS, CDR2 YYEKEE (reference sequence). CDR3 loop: CASSLASGMGEKLFF. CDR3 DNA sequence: TGTGCCAGCAGCTTGGCCTCGGGGATGGGTGAAAAACTGTTTTTT.

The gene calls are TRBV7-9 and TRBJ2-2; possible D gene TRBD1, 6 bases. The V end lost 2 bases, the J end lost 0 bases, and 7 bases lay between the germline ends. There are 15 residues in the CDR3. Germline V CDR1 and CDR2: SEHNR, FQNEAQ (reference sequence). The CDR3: CASSLQGPNTGELFF. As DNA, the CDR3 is TGTGCCAGCAGCTTACAGGGGCCGAACACCGGGGAGCTGTTTTTT.